This T cell receptor (beta chain) was obtained from a study of cytomegalovirus exposure and HLA in healthy donors. Trimming removed 4 bases from V and 2 bases from J; junction bases left unmatched: 1. CDR1 and CDR2 from the germline V gene are KGHSH and LQKENI. This CDR3 is 14 amino acids long. Concerning this clone: Its target is not known.

Findings and limits, study-wide: The later analysis indicated that the majority of CMV-associated TCR beta chains appeared HLA-restricted. V- and J-gene trimming of TCR beta was linked (in a later analysis) to a missense DCLRE1C variant. The authors later found HLA-associated TCR beta chains more clonally expanded than equally common others.

The primer mix had 60 Vbeta and 13 Jbeta primers. This table comes from immunoSEQ multiplex PCR, and its TCRdb copy is limited to in-frame clones, with some not included. Here the sample spans 250,000 to 350,000 clones, approximately 90% being singletons. The sequence was obtained from a man in his forties or fifties in good health and CMV-seropositive. This rearrangement joins TRBV18 to TRBJ2-5, with 10 bases aligning to TRBD2. Material for sequencing was PBMCs. The CDR3 DNA follows: TGTGCCAGCTCACTAGCGGGAGGTCAAGAGACCCAGTACTTC. This sequence encodes CASSLAGGQETQYF.